This TCR beta chain was captured by sequencing in a study of blood T cell repertoires in COVID-19. On the study more broadly: Specimens from acute and convalescent COVID-19 originated in the United States, Italy and Spain. Sample material is recorded as cDNA or gDNA derived from T cells, B-cell-depleted T cells, or PBMCs.

In the authors' methods: How many nucleated cells were present was estimated from reference gene primer amplification. The method was immunoSEQ multiplex PCR; TCRdb's version includes in-frame clones alone and lacks a portion of them. V, J and clone size were drawn from that table, and D and trimming were deduced from the DNA. The sample holds tens of thousands of clones, about 86% seen once. V was trimmed by 5 bases and J by 7 bases, leaving 18 bases between them. Germline assignment: CDR1 SEHNR and CDR2 FQNEAQ (reference sequence). The CDR3 consists of 15 residues. The sequenced sample consisted of peripheral blood. The chain carries TRBV7-9 and TRBJ2-1; TRBD1 is a possible D gene (6 bases). This TCR was sampled from a man in his 70s with active COVID-19. The CDR3 is CASSAAMPGVNEQFF. The CDR3, as DNA: TGTGCCAGCAGCGCAGCGATGCCAGGGGTGAATGAGCAGTTCTTC. Complete variable domain (other parts from reference TRBV7-9 and TRBJ2-1): DTGVSQNPRHKITKRGQNVTFRCDPISEHNRLYWYRQTLGQGPEFLTYFQNEAQLEKSRLLSDRFSAERPKGSFSTLEIQRTEQGDSAMYLCASSAAMPGVNEQFFGPGTRLTVL.